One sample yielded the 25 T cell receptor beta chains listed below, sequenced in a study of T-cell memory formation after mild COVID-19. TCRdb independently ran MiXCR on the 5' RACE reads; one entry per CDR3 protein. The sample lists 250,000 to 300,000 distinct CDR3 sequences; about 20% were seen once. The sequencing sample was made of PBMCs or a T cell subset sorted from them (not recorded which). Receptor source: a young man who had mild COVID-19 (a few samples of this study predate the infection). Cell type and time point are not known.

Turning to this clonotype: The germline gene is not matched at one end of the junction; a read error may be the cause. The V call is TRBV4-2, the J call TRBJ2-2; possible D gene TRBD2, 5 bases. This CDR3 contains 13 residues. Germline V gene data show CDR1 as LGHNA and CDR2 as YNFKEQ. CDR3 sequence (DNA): TGTGCCAGCAGCCTCCTAGGAACCGGGGAGCGGTTTTTT. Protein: CASSLLGTGERFF.

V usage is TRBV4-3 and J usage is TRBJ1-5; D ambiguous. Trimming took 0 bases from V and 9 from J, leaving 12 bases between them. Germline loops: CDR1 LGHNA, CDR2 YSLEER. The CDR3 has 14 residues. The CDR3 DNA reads TGCGCCAGCAGCCAAGAAGGCGACGGACGGCCCCAGCATTTT. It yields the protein CASSQEGDGRPQHF.

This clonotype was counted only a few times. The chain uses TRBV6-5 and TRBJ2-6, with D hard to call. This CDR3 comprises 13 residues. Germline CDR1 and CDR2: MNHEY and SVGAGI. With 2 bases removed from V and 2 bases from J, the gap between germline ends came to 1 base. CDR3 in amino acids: CASSYPGANVLTF. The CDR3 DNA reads TGTGCCAGCAGTTACCCTGGGGCCAACGTCCTGACTTTC.

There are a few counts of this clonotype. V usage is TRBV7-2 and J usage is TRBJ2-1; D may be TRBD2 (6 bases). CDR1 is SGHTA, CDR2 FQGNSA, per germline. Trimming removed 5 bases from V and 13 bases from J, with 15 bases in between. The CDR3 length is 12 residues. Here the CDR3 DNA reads TGTGCCAGCAGCCTCGGTGGAGGGGATCAGTTCTTC. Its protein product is CASSLGGGDQFF.

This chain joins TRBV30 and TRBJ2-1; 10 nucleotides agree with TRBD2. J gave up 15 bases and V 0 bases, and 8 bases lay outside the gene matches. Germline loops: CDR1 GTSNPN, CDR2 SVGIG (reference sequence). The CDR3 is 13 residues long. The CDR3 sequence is CAWSVLAGDGAFF. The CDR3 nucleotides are TGTGCCTGGAGTGTTCTAGCGGGGGACGGGGCGTTCTTC. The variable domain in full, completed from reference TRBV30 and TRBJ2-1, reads SQTIHQWPATLVQPVGSPLSLECTVEGTSNPNLYWYRQAAGRGLQLLFYSVGIGQISSEVPQNLSASRPQDRQFILSSKKLLLSDSGFYLCAWSVLAGDGAFFGPGTRLTVL.

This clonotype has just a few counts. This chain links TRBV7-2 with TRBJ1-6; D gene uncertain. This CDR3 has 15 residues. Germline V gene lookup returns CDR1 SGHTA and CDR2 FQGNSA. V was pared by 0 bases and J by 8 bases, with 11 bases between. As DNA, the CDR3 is TGTGCCAGCAGCTTAGCGTGGTGGCGCGATTCACCCCTCCACTTT. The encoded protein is CASSLAWWRDSPLHF.

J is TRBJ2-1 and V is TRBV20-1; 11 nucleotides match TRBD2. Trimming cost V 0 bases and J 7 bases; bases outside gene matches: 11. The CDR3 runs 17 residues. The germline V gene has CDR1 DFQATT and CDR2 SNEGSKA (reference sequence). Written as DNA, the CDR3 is TGCAGTGCTAGAGATCCAGGACCTAGCGGGGGGACGAATGAGCAGTTCTTC. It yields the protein CSARDPGPSGGTNEQFF.

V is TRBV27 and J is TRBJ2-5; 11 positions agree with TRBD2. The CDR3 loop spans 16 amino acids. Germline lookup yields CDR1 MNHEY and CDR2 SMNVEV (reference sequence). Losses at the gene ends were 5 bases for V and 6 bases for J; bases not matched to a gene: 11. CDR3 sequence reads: CASSPVTSGGLQTQYF. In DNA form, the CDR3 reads TGTGCCAGCAGTCCCGTTACTAGCGGGGGCTTGCAGACCCAGTACTTC.

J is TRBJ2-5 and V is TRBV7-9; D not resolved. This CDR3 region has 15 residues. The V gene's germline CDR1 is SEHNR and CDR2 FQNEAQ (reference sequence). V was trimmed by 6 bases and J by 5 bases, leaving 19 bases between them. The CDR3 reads CASSPLNWEWETQYF. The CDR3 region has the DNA TGTGCCAGCAGTCCCCTCAATTGGGAATGGGAGACCCAGTACTTC.

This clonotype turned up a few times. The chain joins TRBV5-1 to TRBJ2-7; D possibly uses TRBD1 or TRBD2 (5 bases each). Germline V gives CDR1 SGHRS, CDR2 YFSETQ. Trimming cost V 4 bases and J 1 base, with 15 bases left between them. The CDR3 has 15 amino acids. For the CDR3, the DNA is TGCGCCAGCAGCCAAAGCCTGGGACGGTCCTACGAGCAGTACTTC. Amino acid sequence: CASSQSLGRSYEQYF.

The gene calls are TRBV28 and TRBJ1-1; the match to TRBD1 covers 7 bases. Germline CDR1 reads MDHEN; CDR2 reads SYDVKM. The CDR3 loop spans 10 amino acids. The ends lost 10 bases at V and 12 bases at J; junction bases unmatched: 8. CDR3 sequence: CATEDRVTFF. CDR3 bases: TGTGCCACCGAAGACAGGGTAACTTTCTTT.

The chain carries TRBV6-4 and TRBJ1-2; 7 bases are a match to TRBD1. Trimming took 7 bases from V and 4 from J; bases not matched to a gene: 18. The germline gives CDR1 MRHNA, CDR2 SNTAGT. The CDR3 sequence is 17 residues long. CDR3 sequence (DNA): TGTGCCAGCACGAGACCACAGGGGCCGCGCACGATCTATGGCTACACCTTC. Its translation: CASTRPQGPRTIYGYTF.

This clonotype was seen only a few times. The chain's CDR3 is CASSFSGLWTDTQYF. As DNA, the CDR3 is TGTGCCAGCAGTTTCTCAGGGCTTTGGACAGATACGCAGTATTTT. The chain joins TRBV28 to TRBJ2-3, with D possibly matching TRBD1 (5 bases). With 3 bases removed from V and 3 bases from J, the gap between germline ends came to 13 bases. This CDR3 contains 15 residues. Germline assignment: CDR1 MDHEN and CDR2 SYDVKM.

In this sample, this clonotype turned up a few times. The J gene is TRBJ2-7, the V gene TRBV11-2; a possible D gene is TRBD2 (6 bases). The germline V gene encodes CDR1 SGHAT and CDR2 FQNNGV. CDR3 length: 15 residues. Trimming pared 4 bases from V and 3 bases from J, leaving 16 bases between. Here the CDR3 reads CASSSQPTSIYEQYF. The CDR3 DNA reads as TGTGCCAGCAGCTCTCAGCCAACTAGCATCTACGAGCAGTACTTC.

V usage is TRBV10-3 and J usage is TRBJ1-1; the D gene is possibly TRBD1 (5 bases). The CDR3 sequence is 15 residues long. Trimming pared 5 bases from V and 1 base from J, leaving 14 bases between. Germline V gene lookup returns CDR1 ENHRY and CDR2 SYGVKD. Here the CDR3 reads CAISSRGTSNTEAFF. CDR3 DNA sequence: TGTGCCATCAGTTCTCGAGGGACCTCGAACACTGAAGCTTTCTTT.

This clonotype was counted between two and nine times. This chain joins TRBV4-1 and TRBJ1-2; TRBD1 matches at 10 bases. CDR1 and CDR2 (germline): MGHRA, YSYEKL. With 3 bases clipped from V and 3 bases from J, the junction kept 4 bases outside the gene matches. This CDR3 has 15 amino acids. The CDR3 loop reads CASSHPGQGYYGYTF. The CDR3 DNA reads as TGCGCCAGCAGCCACCCGGGACAGGGGTACTATGGCTACACCTTC.

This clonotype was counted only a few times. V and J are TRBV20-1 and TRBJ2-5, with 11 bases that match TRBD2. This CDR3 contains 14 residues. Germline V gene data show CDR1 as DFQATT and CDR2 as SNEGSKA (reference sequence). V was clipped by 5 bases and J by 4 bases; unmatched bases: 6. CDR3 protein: CSAPIGTSGETQYF. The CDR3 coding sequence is TGCAGTGCTCCCATAGGGACTAGCGGAGAGACCCAGTACTTC.

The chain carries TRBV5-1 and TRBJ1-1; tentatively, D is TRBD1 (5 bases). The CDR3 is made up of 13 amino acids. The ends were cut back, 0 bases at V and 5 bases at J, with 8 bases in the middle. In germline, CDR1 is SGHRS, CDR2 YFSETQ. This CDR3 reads CASSLVGETEAFF. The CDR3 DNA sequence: TGCGCCAGCAGCTTGGTAGGGGAGACTGAAGCTTTCTTT. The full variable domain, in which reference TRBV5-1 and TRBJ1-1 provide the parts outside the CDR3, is KAGVTQTPRYLIKTRGQQVTLSCSPISGHRSVSWYQQTPGQGLQFLFEYFSETQRNKGNFPGRFSGRQFSNSRSEMNVSTLELGDSALYLCASSLVGETEAFFGQGTRLTVV.

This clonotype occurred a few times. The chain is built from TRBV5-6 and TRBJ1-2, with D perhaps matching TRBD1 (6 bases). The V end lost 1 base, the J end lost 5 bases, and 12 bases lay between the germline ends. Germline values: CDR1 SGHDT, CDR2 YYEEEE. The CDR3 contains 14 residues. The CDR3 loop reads CASSLYRAGYGYTF. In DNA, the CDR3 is TGTGCCAGCAGCTTGTACAGGGCCGGGTATGGCTACACCTTC.

CDR3 sequence: CASSAPRGTGAMSNQPQHF. CDR3 DNA: TGTGCCAGCAGTGCTCCGCGGGGAACGGGGGCGATGAGCAATCAGCCCCAGCATTTT. V is TRBV6-4 and J is TRBJ1-5; maybe TRBD1 (6 bases). Trimming stripped 4 bases from V and 1 base from J, with 23 bases between. This CDR3 region has 19 residues. The germline gives CDR1 MRHNA, CDR2 SNTAGT.

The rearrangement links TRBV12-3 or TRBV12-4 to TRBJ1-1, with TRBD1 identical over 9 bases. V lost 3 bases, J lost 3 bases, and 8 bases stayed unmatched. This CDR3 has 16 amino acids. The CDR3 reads CASSFDRGGSHTEAFF. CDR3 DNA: TGTGCCAGCAGTTTTGACAGGGGGGGATCCCACACTGAAGCTTTCTTT.

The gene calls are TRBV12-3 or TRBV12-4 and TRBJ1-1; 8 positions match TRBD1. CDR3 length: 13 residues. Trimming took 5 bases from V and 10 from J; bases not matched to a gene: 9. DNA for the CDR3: TGTGCCAGCAGTAGTGGTCCCGGGACAGGAGCTTTCTTT. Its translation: CASSSGPGTGAFF.

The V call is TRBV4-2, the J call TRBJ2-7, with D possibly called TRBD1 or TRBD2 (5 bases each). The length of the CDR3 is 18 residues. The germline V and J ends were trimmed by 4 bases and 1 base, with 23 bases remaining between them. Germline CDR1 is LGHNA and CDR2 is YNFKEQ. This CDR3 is CASSRRLSSGTDSYEQYF. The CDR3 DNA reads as TGTGCCAGCAGCCGGCGCCTGTCGTCCGGGACCGATTCCTACGAGCAGTACTTC.

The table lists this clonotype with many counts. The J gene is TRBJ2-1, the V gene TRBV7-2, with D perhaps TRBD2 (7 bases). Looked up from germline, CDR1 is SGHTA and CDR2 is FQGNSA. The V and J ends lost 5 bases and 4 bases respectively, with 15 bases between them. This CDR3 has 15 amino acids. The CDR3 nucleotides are TGTGCCAGCAGCCGCGGGGGCGGGAAATACAATGAGCAGTTCTTC. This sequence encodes CASSRGGGKYNEQFF.

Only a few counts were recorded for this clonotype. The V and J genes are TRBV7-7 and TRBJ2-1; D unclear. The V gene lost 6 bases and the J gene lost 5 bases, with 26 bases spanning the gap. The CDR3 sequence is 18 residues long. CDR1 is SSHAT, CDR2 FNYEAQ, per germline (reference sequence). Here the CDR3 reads CASSNRGGRDTPNNEQFF. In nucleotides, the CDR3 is TGTGCCAGCAGTAATAGAGGCGGAAGGGATACGCCAAACAATGAGCAGTTCTTC.